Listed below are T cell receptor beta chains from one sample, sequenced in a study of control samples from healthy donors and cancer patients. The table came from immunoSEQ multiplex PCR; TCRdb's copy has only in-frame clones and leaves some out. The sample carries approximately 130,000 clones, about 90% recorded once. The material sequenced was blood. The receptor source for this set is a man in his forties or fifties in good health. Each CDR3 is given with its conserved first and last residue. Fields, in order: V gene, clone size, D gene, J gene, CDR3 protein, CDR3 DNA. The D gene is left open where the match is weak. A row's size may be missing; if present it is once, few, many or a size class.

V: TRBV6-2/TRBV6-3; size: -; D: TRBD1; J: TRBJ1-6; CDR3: CASSFQTGVFSPLHF; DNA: TGTGCCAGCAGTTTCCAGACAGGGGTATTCTCACCCCTCCACTTT
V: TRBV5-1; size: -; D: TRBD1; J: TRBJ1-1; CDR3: CASRGGGMNTEAFF; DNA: TGCGCCAGCAGAGGAGGGGGCATGAACACTGAAGCTTTCTTT
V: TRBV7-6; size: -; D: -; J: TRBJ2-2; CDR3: CASSSLLNTGELFF; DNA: TGTGCCAGCAGCTCATTACTGAACACCGGGGAGCTGTTTTTT
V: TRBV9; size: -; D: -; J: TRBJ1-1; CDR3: CASSVGGGMNTEAFF; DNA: TGTGCCAGCAGCGTAGGAGGAGGGATGAACACTGAAGCTTTCTTT
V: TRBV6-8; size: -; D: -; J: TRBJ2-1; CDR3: CASSYPDRRSYNEQFF; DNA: TGTGCCAGCAGTTACCCTGACAGGCGCTCCTACAATGAGCAGTTCTTC
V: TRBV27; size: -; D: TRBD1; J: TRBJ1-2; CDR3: CASRRQGVNYGYTF; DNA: TGTGCCAGCAGGCGACAGGGGGTTAACTATGGCTACACCTTC
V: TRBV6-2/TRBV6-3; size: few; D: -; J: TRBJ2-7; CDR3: CASSSIYEQYF; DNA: TGTGCCAGCAGTTCAATATACGAGCAGTACTTC
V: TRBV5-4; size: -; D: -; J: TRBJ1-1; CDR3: CASSIAGTLNTEAFF; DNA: TGTGCCAGCAGTATCGCCGGGACATTGAACACTGAAGCTTTCTTT
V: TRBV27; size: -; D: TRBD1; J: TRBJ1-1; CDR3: CASRPTGTVNTEAFF; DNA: TGTGCCAGCAGACCCACCGGGACAGTGAACACTGAAGCTTTCTTT
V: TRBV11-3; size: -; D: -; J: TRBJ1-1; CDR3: CASSPGWTSNTEAFF; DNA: TGTGCCAGCAGCCCTGGTTGGACCTCCAACACTGAAGCTTTCTTT
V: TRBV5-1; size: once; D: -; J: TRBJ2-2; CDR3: CASSFTGSNTGELFF; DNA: TGCGCCAGCAGCTTTACCGGCTCGAACACCGGGGAGCTGTTTTTT
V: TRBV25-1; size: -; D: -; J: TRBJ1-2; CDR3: CASSRNYGYTF; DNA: TGTGCCAGCAGTCGTAACTATGGCTACACCTTC
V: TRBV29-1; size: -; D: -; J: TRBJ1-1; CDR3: CSVFADTGLNTEAFF; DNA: TGCAGCGTTTTCGCCGATACAGGCCTGAACACTGAAGCTTTCTTT
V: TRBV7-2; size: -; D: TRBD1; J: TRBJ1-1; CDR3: CASSNGQGTEAFF; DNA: TGTGCCAGCAGCAATGGACAGGGCACTGAAGCTTTCTTT
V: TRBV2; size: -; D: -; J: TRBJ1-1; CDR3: CASSPLKVAFF; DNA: TGTGCCAGCAGCCCTTTGAAAGTAGCTTTCTTT
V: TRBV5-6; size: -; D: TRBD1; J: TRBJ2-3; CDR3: CASRRQGVGTDTQYF; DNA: TGTGCCAGCAGAAGACAGGGGGTCGGCACAGATACGCAGTATTTT
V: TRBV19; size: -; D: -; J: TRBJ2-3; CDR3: CASSLGAGDTQYF; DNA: TGTGCCAGTTCCTTGGGGGCGGGAGATACGCAGTATTTT
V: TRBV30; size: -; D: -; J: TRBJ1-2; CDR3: CAWSVARGFGYTF; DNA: TGTGCCTGGAGTGTAGCGCGGGGCTTTGGCTACACCTTC
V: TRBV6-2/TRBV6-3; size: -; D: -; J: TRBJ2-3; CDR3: CASSYSTERGTDTQYF; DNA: TGTGCCAGCAGTTACTCGACTGAAAGGGGCACAGATACGCAGTATTTT
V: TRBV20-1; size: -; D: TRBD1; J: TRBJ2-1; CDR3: CSASQGENEQFF; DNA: TGCAGTGCTAGTCAGGGGGAGAATGAGCAGTTCTTC
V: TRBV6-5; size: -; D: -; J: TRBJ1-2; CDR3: CASSPADRYGYTF; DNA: TGTGCCAGCAGTCCCGCCGACAGATACGGCTACACCTTC
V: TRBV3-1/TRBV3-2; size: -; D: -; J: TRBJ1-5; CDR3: CASSLDRGNSNQPQHF; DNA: TGTGCCAGCAGCCTAGACCGAGGAAATAGCAATCAGCCCCAGCATTTT
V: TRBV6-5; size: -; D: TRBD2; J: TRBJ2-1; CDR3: CASSYSPGGVYNEQFF; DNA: TGTGCCAGCAGTTACTCGCCTGGGGGGGTCTACAATGAGCAGTTCTTC
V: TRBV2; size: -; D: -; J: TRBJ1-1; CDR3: CASRQDGNTEAFF; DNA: TGTGCCAGCAGACAGGACGGGAACACTGAAGCTTTCTTT
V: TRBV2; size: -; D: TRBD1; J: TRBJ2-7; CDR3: CASCRTGLGEQYF; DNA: TGTGCCAGCTGCAGGACAGGGTTGGGCGAGCAGTACTTC
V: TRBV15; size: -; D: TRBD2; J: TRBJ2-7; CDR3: CATSRPGGGEQYF; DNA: TGTGCCACCAGCAGGCCGGGGGGGGGCGAGCAGTACTTC
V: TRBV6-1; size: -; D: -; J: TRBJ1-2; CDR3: CASSEAGPNYGYTF; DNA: TGTGCCAGCAGTGAAGCGGGACCGAACTATGGCTACACCTTC
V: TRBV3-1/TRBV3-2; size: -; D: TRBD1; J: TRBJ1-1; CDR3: CASSRQGARFNPEAFF; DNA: TGTGCCAGCAGCCGGCAGGGGGCGAGATTCAACCCTGAAGCTTTCTTT
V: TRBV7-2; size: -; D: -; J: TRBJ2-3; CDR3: CASSSRRGRDTQYF; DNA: TGTGCCAGCAGCTCCCGACGGGGTCGGGATACGCAGTATTTT
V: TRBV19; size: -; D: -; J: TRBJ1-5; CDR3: CASSLGREKNQPQHF; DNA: TGTGCCAGTAGTCTGGGACGGGAGAAGAATCAGCCCCAGCATTTT
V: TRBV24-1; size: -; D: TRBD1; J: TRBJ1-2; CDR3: CATSDPDRVLGSYTF; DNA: TGTGCCACCAGTGATCCCGACAGGGTATTAGGTAGCTACACCTTC
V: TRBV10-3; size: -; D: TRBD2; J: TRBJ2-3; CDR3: CAISEGTSGGAGTDTQYF; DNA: TGTGCCATCAGTGAGGGGACTAGCGGGGGGGCCGGCACAGATACGCAGTATTTT
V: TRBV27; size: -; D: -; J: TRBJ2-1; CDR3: CASSFRVYNEQFF; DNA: TGTGCCAGCAGTTTTCGGGTATACAATGAGCAGTTCTTC
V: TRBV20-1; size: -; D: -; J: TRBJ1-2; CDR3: CSAKDRGGYTF; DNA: TGCAGTGCAAAGGATAGGGGTGGCTACACCTTC
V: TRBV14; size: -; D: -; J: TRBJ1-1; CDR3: CASSQERGSTEAFF; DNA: TGTGCCAGCAGCCAAGAAAGGGGCAGTACTGAAGCTTTCTTT
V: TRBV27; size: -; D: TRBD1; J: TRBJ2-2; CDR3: CASRGQADTGELFF; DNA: TGTGCCAGCAGGGGACAGGCAGACACCGGGGAGCTGTTTTTT
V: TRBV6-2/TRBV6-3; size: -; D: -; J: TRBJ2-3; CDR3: CASSYRTRPPTDTQYF; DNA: TGTGCCAGCAGTTACCGCACTAGACCCCCCACAGATACGCAGTATTTT
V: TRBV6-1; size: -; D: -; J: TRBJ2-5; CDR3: CASSLSGRKTQYF; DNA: TGTGCCAGCAGTTTGTCCGGGCGAAAGACCCAGTACTTC
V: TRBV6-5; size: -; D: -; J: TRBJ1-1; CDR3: CASSYYLGTEAFF; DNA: TGTGCCAGCAGTTATTACCTTGGCACTGAAGCTTTCTTT
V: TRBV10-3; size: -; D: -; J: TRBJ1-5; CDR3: CAISEGQVHQPQHF; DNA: TGTGCCATCAGTGAGGGGCAGGTCCATCAGCCCCAGCATTTT
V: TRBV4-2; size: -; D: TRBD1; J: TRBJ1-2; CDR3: CASSQDQAEGADGYTF; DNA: TGTGCCAGCAGCCAAGATCAAGCAGAGGGGGCGGATGGCTACACCTTC
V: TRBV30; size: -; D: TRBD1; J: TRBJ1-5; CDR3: CAWSVSGQGAWQPQHF; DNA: TGTGCCTGGAGTGTATCTGGACAGGGGGCATGGCAGCCCCAGCATTTT
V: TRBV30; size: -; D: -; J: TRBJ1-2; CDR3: CAWSELGVLGYTF; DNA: TGTGCCTGGAGTGAATTAGGGGTATTAGGCTACACCTTC
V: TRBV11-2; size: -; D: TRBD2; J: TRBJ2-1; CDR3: CASSLGAGGPHNEQFF; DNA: TGTGCCAGCAGCTTAGGGGCGGGGGGGCCCCACAATGAGCAGTTCTTC
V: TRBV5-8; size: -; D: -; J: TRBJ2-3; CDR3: CASSLTSSSTDTQYF; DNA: TGTGCCAGCAGCTTAACTAGTTCGAGCACAGATACGCAGTATTTT
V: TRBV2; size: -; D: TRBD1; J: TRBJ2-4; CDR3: CASLDFGTGPNIQYF; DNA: TGTGCCAGCTTAGATTTTGGGACAGGGCCCAACATTCAGTACTTC
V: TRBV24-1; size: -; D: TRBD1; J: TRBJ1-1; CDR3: CATRDRASATEAFF; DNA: TGTGCCACCCGGGACAGGGCGTCAGCCACTGAAGCTTTCTTT
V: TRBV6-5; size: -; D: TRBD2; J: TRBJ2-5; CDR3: CASTERGPRETQYF; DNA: TGTGCCAGCACCGAGCGGGGGCCCCGGGAGACCCAGTACTTC
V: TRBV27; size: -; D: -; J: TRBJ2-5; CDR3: CASSTGRKQETQYF; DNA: TGTGCCAGCAGTACAGGACGGAAGCAAGAGACCCAGTACTTC
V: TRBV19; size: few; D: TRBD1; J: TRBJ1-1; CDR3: CASTRQGRTEAFF; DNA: TGTGCCAGTACCCGACAGGGAAGGACTGAAGCTTTCTTT
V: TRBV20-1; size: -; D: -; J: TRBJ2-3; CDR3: CSAISSSRHF; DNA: TGCAGTGCTATCTCCTCATCCCGCCATTTT
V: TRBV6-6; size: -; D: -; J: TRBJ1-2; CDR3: CASSDLGVQDGYTF; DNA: TGTGCCAGCAGCGACCTGGGGGTCCAAGATGGCTACACCTTC